The sample holds a few counts of the clone carrying this T cell receptor (beta chain). No antigen is known for it. In germline, CDR1 is MNHEY, CDR2 SVGAGI. This CDR3 has 14 amino acids. V was shortened by 0 bases and J by 2 bases, with 7 bases between the two germline ends. The related graft donor's blood sample was taken on the day of bone marrow donation. This entry belongs to a study of T cells after posttransplantation cyclophosphamide. Study results and caveats: Later post-transplant blood repertoires were often dominated by donor CD8+ memory clones. After PTCy, TRB diversity resembled that of CNI/methotrexate controls. Tissue-infiltrating T cells from skin or gut overlapped little with blood T cells.

Profiled with immunoSEQ multiplex PCR; TCRdb holds only in-frame clones, not every one. The sample has tens of thousands of clones; 86% are singletons. Sequencing was done on a sample of PBMCs. The J gene is TRBJ1-2, the V gene TRBV6-5; D is unclear. This sequence originates from a man aged 50 to 60. The DNA for the CDR3 is TGTGCCAGCAGTTACTCTCGTATCAACTATGGCTACACCTTC. This codes for CASSYSRINYGYTF.